This T cell receptor beta chain was recorded in a study of cytomegalovirus exposure and HLA in healthy donors. Overall study context: Genetic ancestry analysis placed about 76% of the 410 or so donors that were genotyped in the Caucasian-associated cluster.

Both 60 Vbeta primers and 13 Jbeta primers went into the PCR. Profiling relied on immunoSEQ multiplex PCR, and the TCRdb table lists in-frame clones only, not all of them. The top ten clones hold 6% to 8% of a sample with 180,000 or so clones, 82% of them seen once. Study-wide findings and caveats: An analysis that came later showed most CMV-associated TCR beta chains appearing HLA-restricted. In a later analysis, compared with equally common non-associated chains, HLA-associated beta chains were more expanded.

The germline V and J ends were trimmed by 7 bases and 2 bases, with 19 bases remaining between them. The germline V gene encodes CDR1 SEHNR and CDR2 FQNEAQ (reference sequence). This CDR3 region has 16 residues. In its sample, this clone was seen a few times. The antigen is not known. Sequencing was performed on PBMCs. The receptor comes from a woman between 50 and 59 years old in good health and CMV-seropositive. J is TRBJ2-3 and V is TRBV7-9, with a weak D call TRBD2 (6 bases). The CDR3 DNA follows: TGTGCCAGCACCCTTGGCGGGACTTCTCTCACAGATACGCAGTATTTT. This translates into CASTLGGTSLTDTQYF. The whole variable domain, remainder taken from reference TRBV7-9 and TRBJ2-3, is DTGVSQNPRHKITKRGQNVTFRCDPISEHNRLYWYRQTLGQGPEFLTYFQNEAQLEKSRLLSDRFSAERPKGSFSTLEIQRTEQGDSAMYLCASTLGGTSLTDTQYFGPGTRLTVL.